This paragraph reports one T cell receptor (beta chain). Its specificity is not known. At one end the junction does not follow the germline gene, possibly because of a read error. This sample was taken from a study of T cells after yellow fever vaccination. UMIs were added to TCR cDNA along with a universal primer site when it was made by 5'RACE template switching. TCRdb used MiXCR to reprocess the 5' RACE reads, holding one entry per CDR3 protein. The table lists some 670,000 distinct CDR3 sequences, around 12% of them singletons. Per the germline V gene, CDR1 is MNHNS and CDR2 is SASEGT. The CDR3 is 13 amino acids. Study-wide findings and caveats: Any FACS-sorted repertoire could hold abundant clonotypes that contaminate it from the bulk population. Subsequent to the booster, the majority of primary-vaccination clones reappeared (about 97% CD4, about 90% CD8).

This material consisted of PBMCs, taken on the day of the yellow fever booster vaccination. The source is a young man who received the YFV17D yellow fever vaccine. The V and J genes are TRBV6-1 and TRBJ2-7, with D possibly being TRBD1 (5 bases). CDR3 residues: CVSHRRTGYEQYF. CDR3 DNA sequence: TGTGTCAGCCACAGGAGAACGGGCTACGAGCAGTACTTC.